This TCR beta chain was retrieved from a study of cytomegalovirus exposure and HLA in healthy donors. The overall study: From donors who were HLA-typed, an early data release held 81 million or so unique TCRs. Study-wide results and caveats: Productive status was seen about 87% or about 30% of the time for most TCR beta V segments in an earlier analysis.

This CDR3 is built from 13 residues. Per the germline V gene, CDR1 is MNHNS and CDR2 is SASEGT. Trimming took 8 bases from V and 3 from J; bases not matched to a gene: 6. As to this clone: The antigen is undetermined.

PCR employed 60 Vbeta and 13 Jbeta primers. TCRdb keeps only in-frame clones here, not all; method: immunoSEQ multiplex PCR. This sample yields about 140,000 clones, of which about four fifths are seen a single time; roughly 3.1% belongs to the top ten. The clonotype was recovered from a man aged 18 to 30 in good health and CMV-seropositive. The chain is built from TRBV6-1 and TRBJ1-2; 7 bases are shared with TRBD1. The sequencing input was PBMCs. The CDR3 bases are TGTGCCAGCGGACCACAGGGGTACTATGGCTACACCTTC. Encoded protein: CASGPQGYYGYTF.